Below, 30 T cell receptor beta chains from the same sample are listed, as sequenced in a study of blood T cell repertoires in COVID-19. Some clones are missing from TCRdb's copy, which holds only in-frame ones; the method was immunoSEQ multiplex PCR. The table has around 460,000 clones, approximately 90% seen once. The source material was peripheral blood. These receptors originate from a man aged 18-30 years with COVID-19, enrolled during active disease.

This clone appeared a few times. The gene calls are TRBV12-3 or TRBV12-4 and TRBJ1-6; no definite D call. CDR3 length: 13 amino acids. V lost 1 base and J lost 9, with 7 bases in between. This CDR3 is CASSLGAGSPLHF. The CDR3 DNA follows: TGTGCCAGCAGTTTAGGTGCGGGTTCACCCCTCCACTTT.

The gene calls are TRBV13 and TRBJ2-7; TRBD2 matches at 8 bases. Germline V gene lookup returns CDR1 PRHDT and CDR2 FYEKMQ (reference sequence). This CDR3 is built from 15 residues. With V trimmed by 4 bases and J by 0 bases, 5 bases remained unmatched. CDR3: CASSSSGRSSYEQYF. The DNA for the CDR3 is TGTGCCAGCAGCTCGAGCGGGAGAAGCTCCTACGAGCAGTACTTC. Together with reference TRBV13 and TRBJ2-7, the CDR3 gives the full variable domain: AAGVIQSPRHLIKEKRETATLKCYPIPRHDTVYWYQQGPGQDPQFLISFYEKMQSDKGSIPDRFSAQQFSDYHSELNMSSLELGDSALYFCASSSSGRSSYEQYFGPGTRLTVT.

The chain couples TRBV2 to TRBJ2-3, with TRBD2 matching over 9 bases. With 6 bases clipped from V and 4 bases from J, the junction kept 8 bases outside the gene matches. This CDR3 spans 15 amino acids. Germline V gene sequence: CDR1 SNHLY, CDR2 FYNNEI. CDR3 DNA sequence: TGTGCCAGCAGGGTCTTAGCGGGAGCAGCAGATACGCAGTATTTT. Protein sequence: CASRVLAGAADTQYF.

The chain recombines TRBV2 with TRBJ1-2; 7 positions match TRBD1. Germline CDR1 reads SNHLY; CDR2 reads FYNNEI. The CDR3 is 16 residues long. Trimming took 2 bases from V and 5 from J; bases not matched to a gene: 11. CDR3 region: CASSEKLRGGRYGYTF. CDR3 bases: TGTGCCAGCAGTGAAAAATTGAGAGGGGGCAGGTATGGCTACACCTTC. The full variable domain, rest sourced from reference TRBV2 and TRBJ1-2, is EPEVTQTPSHQVTQMGQEVILRCVPISNHLYFYWYRQILGQKVEFLVSFYNNEISEKSEIFDDQFSVERPDGSNFTLKIRSTKLEDSAMYFCASSEKLRGGRYGYTFGSGTRLTVV.

V usage is TRBV27 and J usage is TRBJ2-3; D call uncertain. The CDR3 is 13 residues long. From germline, CDR1 is MNHEY and CDR2 SMNVEV (reference sequence). Trimming pared 0 bases from V and 7 bases from J, leaving 8 bases between. CDR3 in DNA: TGTGCCAGCAGTTTATCGAATACTAATACGCAGTATTTT. Translated: CASSLSNTNTQYF.

V gene TRBV19 combines with J gene TRBJ2-7, with D unclear. Between the trimmed V and J ends, which lost 3 bases and 3 bases, there was a span of 15 bases. This CDR3 has 15 amino acids. Germline-derived CDR1 and CDR2 are LNHDA and SQIVND (reference sequence). As DNA, the CDR3 is TGTGCCAGTAGTATCGGCAGGCCTATAATCTACGAGCAGTACTTC. Protein: CASSIGRPIIYEQYF.

Concerning this clone itself: Mismatch with germline at one junction end may stem from a read error. V and J are TRBV19 and TRBJ1-5, with D maybe TRBD1 (6 bases). CDR1 and CDR2 from the germline V gene are LNHDA and SQIVND (reference sequence). CDR3 length equals 14 residues. CDR3 DNA sequence: TGTGCCAGTAGAATAGGGGGGGGCAATCAGCCCCAGCATTTT. This encodes CASRIGGGNQPQHF.

The V call is TRBV3-1 (or the pseudogene TRBV3-2), the J call TRBJ1-2, with TRBD1 as a possible D gene (5 bases). Germline CDR1 LGHDT, CDR2 YNNKEL (reference sequence). This CDR3 region has 15 residues. Trimming took off 1 base at V and 6 bases at J, with 15 bases between the two ends. In nucleotides, the CDR3 is TGTGCCAGCAGCCAAGGGACGGGACTAGGGGATGGCTACACCTTC. It codes for CASSQGTGLGDGYTF.

The chain joins TRBV5-4 to TRBJ2-7; TRBD1 matches 7 bases. The CDR3 is made up of 14 amino acids. Trimming took 5 bases from V and 4 from J; bases not matched to a gene: 9. Looked up from germline, CDR1 is SGHNT and CDR2 is YYREEE (reference sequence). CDR3 sequence (DNA): TGTGCCAGCAGGCCCCCGGGACAGCAATACGAGCAGTACTTC. Translating it yields CASRPPGQQYEQYF.

This chain connects TRBV7-9 to TRBJ1-1; possibly TRBD1 for D (6 bases). The CDR3 contains 15 residues. The germline V and J ends were trimmed by 6 bases and 4 bases, with 18 bases remaining between them. Germline values: CDR1 SEHNR, CDR2 FQNEAQ (reference sequence). CDR3 bases: TGTGCCAGCAGATTTTTCGCAGGGGCGGGCACTGAAGCTTTCTTT. Protein sequence: CASRFFAGAGTEAFF.

The chain joins TRBV28 to TRBJ1-1; D is undetermined. The CDR3 loop spans 12 amino acids. Germline CDR1 reads MDHEN; CDR2 reads SYDVKM. The V gene lost 10 bases and the J gene lost 0 bases, with 9 bases spanning the gap. The CDR3: CATHPMNTEAFF. In DNA, the CDR3 is TGTGCCACCCATCCTATGAACACTGAAGCTTTCTTT.

The CDR3 sequence is CATSRDPGFSSGANVLTF. The CDR3, as DNA: TGTGCCACCAGCAGAGATCCGGGGTTTAGTTCCGGGGCCAACGTCCTGACTTTC. V usage is TRBV15 and J usage is TRBJ2-6; perhaps TRBD2 as D (5 bases). The CDR3 runs 18 residues. V shed 0 bases and J shed 4 bases, with 16 bases lying between them. Germline V lookup: CDR1 LNHNV, CDR2 YYDKDF (reference sequence).

This clone was seen only a few times. The chain employs TRBV4-1 and TRBJ2-7; no clear D gene. Germline V gene data show CDR1 as MGHRA and CDR2 as YSYEKL. The CDR3 totals 13 residues. The germline V and J ends were trimmed by 0 bases and 3 bases, with 6 bases remaining between them. Here the CDR3 reads CASSQEPVYEQYF. The CDR3 nucleotides are TGCGCCAGCAGCCAAGAACCGGTCTACGAGCAGTACTTC.

This chain connects TRBV6-5 to TRBJ1-4; 10 bases match TRBD1. Germline V lookup: CDR1 MNHEY, CDR2 SVGAGI. This CDR3 is 14 amino acids long. V lost 5 bases, J lost 8 bases, and 5 bases stayed unmatched. CDR3 sequence reads: CASSRDRGGEKLFF. CDR3 DNA sequence: TGTGCCAGCAGTCGGGACAGGGGTGGGGAAAAACTGTTTTTT.

V usage is TRBV10-2 and J usage is TRBJ1-1, with 8 bases matching TRBD1. The CDR3 length is 17 residues. Germline trimming cut 8 bases from V and 3 bases from J; bases unmatched to any gene: 17. Germline V gene data show CDR1 as WSHSY and CDR2 as SAAADI. The CDR3 region is CASGEDRALQGDTEAFF. The CDR3 coding sequence is TGCGCCAGCGGGGAGGACAGGGCCTTGCAGGGAGACACTGAAGCTTTCTTT.

This clone was counted a few times. This rearrangement joins TRBV4-1 to TRBJ1-6, with 7 bases identical to TRBD1. From germline, CDR1 is MGHRA and CDR2 YSYEKL. The CDR3 has 13 amino acids. The V gene end was trimmed by 7 bases and the J gene end by 7 bases; junction bases not matched to a gene: 4. The CDR3 DNA reads TGCGCCAGCACCGGGACAGAGAATTCACCCCTCCACTTT. This encodes CASTGTENSPLHF.

The rearrangement uses TRBV2 and TRBJ2-7; 8 nucleotides align to TRBD2. The germline gives CDR1 SNHLY, CDR2 FYNNEI. Trimming at V came to 2 bases and at J to 11 bases, leaving 8 bases not matched to a gene. The CDR3 covers 13 residues. DNA for the CDR3: TGTGCCAGCAGTGAAACCCCGGGGGGGTTTAAGTACTTC. It yields the protein CASSETPGGFKYF. Based on the CDR3 plus reference TRBV2 and TRBJ2-7, the full variable domain is EPEVTQTPSHQVTQMGQEVILRCVPISNHLYFYWYRQILGQKVEFLVSFYNNEISEKSEIFDDQFSVERPDGSNFTLKIRSTKLEDSAMYFCASSETPGGFKYFGPGTRLTVT.

This chain links TRBV6-5 with TRBJ1-5; 8 bases line up with TRBD1. Germline V gene sequence: CDR1 MNHEY, CDR2 SVGAGI. The V and J ends lost 6 bases and 5 bases, in that order; junction bases with no gene match: 6. This CDR3 contains 14 residues. The CDR3 reads CASSFGQGHQPQHF. The CDR3 coding sequence is TGTGCCAGCAGCTTCGGACAGGGCCATCAGCCCCAGCATTTT.

V gene TRBV2 combines with J gene TRBJ2-7; a possible D gene is TRBD2 (5 bases). Trimming cost V 6 bases and J 1 base, with 10 bases left between them. Germline loops: CDR1 SNHLY, CDR2 FYNNEI. CDR3 size: 13 residues. The CDR3 loop is CASRDGVSYEQYF. The CDR3 DNA follows: TGTGCCAGCAGGGACGGGGTTTCCTACGAGCAGTACTTC.

V and J are TRBV19 and TRBJ1-1; possible D gene TRBD1, 5 bases. This CDR3 has 14 amino acids. CDR1 LNHDA and CDR2 SQIVND come from the germline V gene (reference sequence). V gave up 5 bases and J gave up 2 bases, with 12 bases separating them. CDR3 loop: CASSADRLNTEAFF. The CDR3 DNA sequence: TGTGCCAGTAGTGCAGACAGACTTAACACTGAAGCTTTCTTT.

This sequence joins TRBV3-1 (or the pseudogene TRBV3-2) and TRBJ1-1, with D possibly matching TRBD1 (6 bases). CDR3 length: 13 amino acids. V gave up 2 bases and J gave up 8 bases, with 12 bases separating them. Per germline, CDR1 LGHDT and CDR2 YNNKEL (reference sequence). The CDR3 is CASSQLSGVEAFF. Here the CDR3 DNA reads TGTGCCAGCAGCCAATTGTCAGGGGTAGAAGCTTTCTTT.

The chain uses TRBV2 and TRBJ1-5; 8 bases are shared with TRBD1. The CDR3 sequence is 14 residues long. V lost 3 bases, J lost 7 bases, and 5 bases stayed unmatched. Germline CDR1 reads SNHLY; CDR2 reads FYNNEI. The CDR3: CASSDQGAGQPQHF. The CDR3 coding sequence is TGTGCCAGCAGTGATCAGGGGGCTGGACAGCCCCAGCATTTT.

The chain uses TRBV10-3 and TRBJ1-1; D not certain. V was trimmed by 8 bases and J by 8 bases, leaving 15 bases between them. Looked up from germline, CDR1 is ENHRY and CDR2 is SYGVKD. The CDR3 has 12 residues. CDR3 residues: CAIAGVGPEAFF. In DNA form, the CDR3 reads TGTGCCATCGCGGGCGTCGGGCCGGAAGCTTTCTTT.

The J gene is TRBJ2-3, the V gene TRBV19; tentative D call: TRBD2 (5 bases). Looked up from germline, CDR1 is LNHDA and CDR2 is SQIVND (reference sequence). V lost 9 bases and J lost 1, with 11 bases in between. The CDR3 length is 13 residues. CDR3 loop: CASGEPGTDTQYF. The CDR3 DNA sequence: TGTGCCAGCGGGGAGCCTGGCACAGATACGCAGTATTTT.

The chain uses TRBV5-1 and TRBJ2-5, with TRBD2 matching over 7 bases. Germline V gene sequence: CDR1 SGHRS, CDR2 YFSETQ. The CDR3 is 17 residues long. Unmatched junction bases numbered 9, after V lost 0 bases and J lost 1 base. The CDR3 here is CASSLAQASGLQETQYF. CDR3 sequence (DNA): TGCGCCAGCAGCTTGGCCCAGGCTAGCGGACTCCAAGAGACCCAGTACTTC.

V and J are TRBV7-9 and TRBJ2-1; tentatively, D is TRBD1 (5 bases). There are 15 residues in the CDR3. The V gene's germline CDR1 is SEHNR and CDR2 FQNEAQ (reference sequence). Trimming stripped 3 bases from V and 9 bases from J, with 18 bases between. The CDR3 loop is CASSFSMQGVGEQFF. CDR3 coding DNA: TGTGCCAGCAGCTTTAGTATGCAAGGGGTTGGTGAGCAGTTCTTC.

This rearrangement joins TRBV7-2 to TRBJ2-7; 10 positions agree with TRBD2. The CDR3 runs to 15 residues. V lost 3 bases to trimming and J lost 7 bases; unmatched junction nucleotides: 9. Germline assignment: CDR1 SGHTA and CDR2 FQGNSA. CDR3 coding DNA: TGTGCCAGCAGCTTCCCCGTAGCGGGGGGTCTTGAGCAGTACTTC. It specifies CASSFPVAGGLEQYF. Drawing the rest from reference TRBV7-2 and TRBJ2-7, the complete variable domain is GAGVSQSPSNKVTEKGKDVELRCDPISGHTALYWYRQSLGQGLEFLIYFQGNSAPDKSGLPSDRFSAERTGGSVSTLTIQRTQQEDSAVYLCASSFPVAGGLEQYFGPGTRLTVT.

Notes on this clone: The sample holds other DNA sequences that translate to the same CDR3. The gene calls are TRBV3-1 (or the pseudogene TRBV3-2) and TRBJ2-3, with D possibly matching TRBD2 (5 bases). The ends were cut back, 0 bases at V and 6 bases at J, with 7 bases in the middle. Germline lookup yields CDR1 LGHDT and CDR2 YNNKEL (reference sequence). CDR3 length equals 13 residues. CDR3 residues: CASSQDRGDTQYF. In DNA form, the CDR3 reads TGTGCCAGCAGCCAAGATCGCGGGGATACGCAGTATTTT.

This clone has just one count. This rearrangement joins TRBV6-1 to TRBJ1-4; the D is unclear. The CDR3 is 17 residues long. Trimming left V 0 bases short and J 10 bases short, with 21 bases between. Germline V CDR1 and CDR2: MNHNS, SASEGT. DNA for the CDR3: TGTGCCAGCAGTGAAGCGCTGGTCAGGTACATAACCGTAAAACTGTTTTTT. This codes for CASSEALVRYITVKLFF.

This clone has just one count. This rearrangement joins TRBV19 to TRBJ2-7; 10 nucleotides line up with TRBD2. With 6 bases clipped from V and 3 bases from J, the junction kept 8 bases outside the gene matches. Germline CDR1 and CDR2: LNHDA and SQIVND (reference sequence). This CDR3 spans 15 amino acids. The CDR3: CASSTSGLASYEQYF. CDR3 nucleotides: TGTGCCAGTAGCACCTCGGGACTAGCGAGCTACGAGCAGTACTTC.